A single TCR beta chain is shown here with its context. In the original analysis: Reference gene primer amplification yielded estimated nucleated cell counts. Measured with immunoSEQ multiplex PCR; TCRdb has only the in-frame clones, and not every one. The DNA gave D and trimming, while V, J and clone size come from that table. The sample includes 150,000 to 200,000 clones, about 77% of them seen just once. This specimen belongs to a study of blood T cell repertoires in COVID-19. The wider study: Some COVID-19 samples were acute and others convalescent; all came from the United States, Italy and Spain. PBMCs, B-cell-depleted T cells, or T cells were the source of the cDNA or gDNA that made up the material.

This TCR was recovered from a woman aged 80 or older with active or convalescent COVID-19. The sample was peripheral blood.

The CDR3 protein is CASSSSGGATYNEQFF. Written as DNA, the CDR3 is TGTGCCAGCAGCTCCAGCGGGGGGGCTACTTACAATGAGCAGTTCTTC. V usage is TRBV28 and J usage is TRBJ2-1; 10 bases line up with TRBD2. The CDR3 consists of 16 residues. CDR1 is MDHEN, CDR2 SYDVKM, per germline. The junction had 9 bases not matched to a gene; V was cut back by 6 bases and J by 4 bases.